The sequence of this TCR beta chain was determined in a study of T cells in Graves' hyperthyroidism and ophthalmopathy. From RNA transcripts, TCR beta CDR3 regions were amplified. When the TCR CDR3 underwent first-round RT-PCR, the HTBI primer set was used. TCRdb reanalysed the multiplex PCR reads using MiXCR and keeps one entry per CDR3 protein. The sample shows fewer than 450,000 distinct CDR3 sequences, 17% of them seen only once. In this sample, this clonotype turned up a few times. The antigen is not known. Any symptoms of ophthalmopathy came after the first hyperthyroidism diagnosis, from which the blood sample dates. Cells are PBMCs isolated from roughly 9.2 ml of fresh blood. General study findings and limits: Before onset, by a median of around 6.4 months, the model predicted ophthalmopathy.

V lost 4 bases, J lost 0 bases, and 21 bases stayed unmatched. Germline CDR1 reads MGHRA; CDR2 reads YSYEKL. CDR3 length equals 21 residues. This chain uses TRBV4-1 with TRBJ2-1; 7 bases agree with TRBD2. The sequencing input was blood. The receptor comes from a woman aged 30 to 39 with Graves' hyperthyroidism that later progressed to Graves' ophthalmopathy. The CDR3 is CASSLRPRPGLTQSSYNEQFF. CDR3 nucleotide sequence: TGCGCCAGCAGCCTCCGCCCAAGGCCGGGACTAACCCAAAGCTCCTACAATGAGCAGTTCTTC.